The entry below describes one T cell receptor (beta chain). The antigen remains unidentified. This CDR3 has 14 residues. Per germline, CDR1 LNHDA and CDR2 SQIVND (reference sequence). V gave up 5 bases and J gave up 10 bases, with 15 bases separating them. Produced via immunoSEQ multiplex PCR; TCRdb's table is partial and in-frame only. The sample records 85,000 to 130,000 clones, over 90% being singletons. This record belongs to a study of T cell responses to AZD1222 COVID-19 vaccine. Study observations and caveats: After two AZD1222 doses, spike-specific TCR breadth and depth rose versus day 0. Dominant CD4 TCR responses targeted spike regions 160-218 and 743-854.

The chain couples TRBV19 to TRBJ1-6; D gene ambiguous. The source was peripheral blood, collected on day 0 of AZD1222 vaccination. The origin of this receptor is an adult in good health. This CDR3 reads CASSREGRGSPLHF. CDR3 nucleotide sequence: TGTGCCAGTAGTCGTGAAGGCCGAGGATCACCCCTCCACTTT.